This TCR beta chain was recorded in a study of blood T cell repertoires in COVID-19. Study-level information: The samples span acute and convalescent COVID-19 from the United States, Italy and Spain. PBMCs, B-cell-depleted T cells, or T cells provided the cDNA or gDNA that made up the material.

The length of the CDR3 is 15 residues. V shed 0 bases and J shed 0 bases, with 9 bases lying between them. Germline loops: CDR1 SGHRS, CDR2 YFSETQ. Only a few counts were recorded for this clone. Authors' processing steps: Counts of nucleated cells, estimated from reference gene primer amplification, were obtained. Sequencing used immunoSEQ multiplex PCR; TCRdb keeps in-frame clones, though not all of them. That table supplies the V and J calls and clone size; D and trimming were determined from the DNA. The table lists 100,000 to 150,000 clones, about 85% of them singletons. The genes are TRBV5-1 and TRBJ1-1; no clear D gene. The sequence was obtained from a man older than 75 with active or convalescent COVID-19. The sequenced material came from peripheral blood. The CDR3 spells CASSLARGVNTEAFF. The DNA of the CDR3 is TGCGCCAGCAGCTTGGCCCGCGGAGTGAACACTGAAGCTTTCTTT.